The 23 T cell receptor beta chains below all came from one sample that was sequenced in a study of beta chain features in type 1 diabetes. The authors reverse transcribed all of the isolated RNA, so sequencing captured expressed TCRB transcripts. Data came from immunoSEQ multiplex PCR; TCRdb stores just in-frame clones and leaves some out. The data show around 160,000 clones, around 51% seen once. The sample consisted of Tregs from blood. These receptor sequences come from a man younger than 35 in good health.

The V call is TRBV7-9, the J call TRBJ2-1; perhaps TRBD2 as D (6 bases). Germline loops: CDR1 SEHNR, CDR2 FQNEAQ (reference sequence). Trimming pared 10 bases from V and 15 bases from J, leaving 22 bases between. This CDR3 region has 12 residues. CDR3 region: CANTGDPGIGFF. DNA for the CDR3: TGTGCCAACACGGGGGATCCGGGTATCGGGTTCTTC. The full variable domain, in which reference TRBV7-9 and TRBJ2-1 provide the parts outside the CDR3, is DTGVSQNPRHKITKRGQNVTFRCDPISEHNRLYWYRQTLGQGPEFLTYFQNEAQLEKSRLLSDRFSAERPKGSFSTLEIQRTEQGDSAMYLCANTGDPGIGFFGPGTRLTVL.

A few counts support this clone. The V and J genes are TRBV7-3 and TRBJ2-5, with 14 bases fitting TRBD2. Germline V lookup: CDR1 SGHTA, CDR2 FQGTGA. CDR3 size: 15 residues. Trimming at V came to 4 bases and at J to 5 bases, leaving 3 bases not matched to a gene. This chain's CDR3 is CASSSGLAGVETQYF. DNA for the CDR3: TGTGCCAGCAGCTCGGGACTAGCGGGAGTTGAGACCCAGTACTTC.

The chain links TRBV6-6 to TRBJ1-5; D not resolved. The V and J ends lost 6 bases and 4 bases respectively, with 10 bases between them. Germline-derived CDR1 and CDR2 are MNHNY and SVGAGI (reference sequence). The CDR3 runs to 13 residues. The CDR3 nucleotides read TGTGCCAGCAGGCGACCGGGGAATCAGCCCCAGCATTTT. This gives the protein CASRRPGNQPQHF.

This clone was detected only a few times. This chain links TRBV11-1 with TRBJ2-7, with D hard to call. The CDR3 totals 15 residues. The germline V gene encodes CDR1 SGHAT and CDR2 FQDESV (reference sequence). V lost 2 bases and J 2 bases, leaving 13 bases between the germline ends. The CDR3 loop reads CASSLTLEATYEQYF. The CDR3 coding sequence is TGTGCCAGCAGCTTAACCCTAGAAGCCACCTACGAGCAGTACTTC.

This clone occurred a few times. The chain uses TRBV7-9 and TRBJ2-1; a weak D match, TRBD2 (5 bases). Germline values: CDR1 SEHNR, CDR2 FQNEAQ (reference sequence). With 5 bases removed from V and 9 bases from J, the gap between germline ends came to 11 bases. This CDR3 comprises 12 residues. CDR3 bases: TGTGCCAGCAGCCCTAGGACTCCTGAGCAGTTCTTC. The encoded protein is CASSPRTPEQFF. Full variable domain (outside the CDR3, taken from reference TRBV7-9 and TRBJ2-1): DTGVSQNPRHKITKRGQNVTFRCDPISEHNRLYWYRQTLGQGPEFLTYFQNEAQLEKSRLLSDRFSAERPKGSFSTLEIQRTEQGDSAMYLCASSPRTPEQFFGPGTRLTVL.

The chain joins TRBV30 to TRBJ2-3, with 7 bases lining up with TRBD2. CDR1 GTSNPN and CDR2 SVGIG come from the germline V gene (reference sequence). This CDR3 contains 15 residues. J lost 1 base, V lost 2 bases, and 6 bases had no gene match. The CDR3 here is CAWSLSGGGTDTQYF. DNA of the CDR3: TGTGCCTGGAGTCTATCGGGGGGTGGCACAGATACGCAGTATTTT.

This chain joins TRBV4-2 and TRBJ1-4, with D possibly TRBD1 on 5 matching bases. CDR3 size: 17 residues. CDR1 is LGHNA and CDR2 is YNFKEQ in the germline V gene. The ends were cut back, 1 base at V and 6 bases at J, with 18 bases in the middle. CDR3 in amino acids: CASSQASFRGWDEKLFF. In nucleotides, the CDR3 is TGTGCCAGCAGCCAAGCGAGTTTTAGGGGCTGGGATGAAAAACTGTTTTTT.

The chain is built from TRBV5-4 and TRBJ1-2; TRBD1 matches 7 bases. This CDR3 region has 13 residues. V lost 5 bases, J lost 3 bases, and 4 bases stayed unmatched. Germline V gives CDR1 SGHNT, CDR2 YYREEE (reference sequence). This CDR3 reads CASSFDRDYGYTF. DNA for the CDR3: TGTGCCAGCAGTTTTGACAGGGACTATGGCTACACCTTC.

This chain connects TRBV6-6 to TRBJ1-5, with D uncertain. Trimming removed 2 bases at V and 4 bases at J, with 6 bases between. CDR3 length: 13 amino acids. Germline-derived CDR1 and CDR2 are MNHNY and SVGAGI (reference sequence). This CDR3 reads CASSYRDNQPQHF. CDR3 in DNA: TGTGCCAGCAGTTACCGCGATAATCAGCCCCAGCATTTT.

Only a few counts were recorded for this clone. The V gene is TRBV10-3, the J gene TRBJ2-2; 7 bases are a match to TRBD1. The CDR3 totals 14 residues. Germline V gene data show CDR1 as ENHRY and CDR2 as SYGVKD. V trimming: 8 bases; J trimming: 3 bases; junction bases outside the gene matches: 6. CDR3 coding DNA: TGTGCCATCGCCCCGGGACAGTACACCGGGGAGCTGTTTTTT. Its protein product is CAIAPGQYTGELFF.

There are a few counts of this clone. The rearrangement links TRBV21-1 to TRBJ2-7; TRBD1 is the table's D call and was not checked against the DNA. TRBV21-1 is designated a pseudogene. The CDR3 is made up of 13 amino acids. CDR3 bases: TGTGCCAGCACTGGAGACAGCACCTACGAGCAGTACTTC. Translating gives CASTGDSTYEQYF.

V and J are TRBV18 and TRBJ2-4, with D possibly matching TRBD2 (6 bases). The CDR3 totals 12 residues. Germline V lookup: CDR1 KGHSH, CDR2 LQKENI. V lost 3 bases and J 10 bases, leaving 10 bases between the germline ends. CDR3 DNA sequence: TGTGCCAGCTCACCTGGGAGGTCAATTCAGTACTTC. This sequence encodes CASSPGRSIQYF.

The chain recombines TRBV5-6 with TRBJ2-3; perhaps TRBD1 as D (5 bases). The germline V gene encodes CDR1 SGHDT and CDR2 YYEEEE. Trimming shortened V by 3 bases and J by 2 bases, and 10 bases separated the two germline ends. The CDR3 consists of 14 residues. For the CDR3, the DNA is TGTGCCAGCAGCTCCGACAGAATCACAGATACGCAGTATTTT. Translated, it gives CASSSDRITDTQYF. The full variable domain, rest sourced from reference TRBV5-6 and TRBJ2-3, is DAGVTQSPTHLIKTRGQQVTLRCSPKSGHDTVSWYQQALGQGPQFIFQYYEEEERQRGNFPDRFSGHQFPNYSSELNVNALLLGDSALYLCASSSDRITDTQYFGPGTRLTVL.

The chain joins TRBV4-3 to TRBJ2-1; 12 bases align to TRBD2. The CDR3 runs 17 residues. Trimming at V came to 0 bases and at J to 5 bases, leaving 5 bases not matched to a gene. The germline V gene encodes CDR1 LGHNA and CDR2 YSLEER. This chain's CDR3 is CASSQDTSGRRDNEQFF. In DNA form, the CDR3 reads TGCGCCAGCAGCCAAGACACTAGCGGGAGGAGGGACAATGAGCAGTTCTTC.

V usage is TRBV20-1 and J usage is TRBJ2-7; weak D call: TRBD1 (5 bases). This CDR3 has 11 residues. Trimming stripped 2 bases from V and 6 bases from J, with 8 bases between. The germline V gene has CDR1 DFQATT and CDR2 SNEGSKA (reference sequence). CDR3 residues: CSARQGPEQYF. CDR3 bases: TGCAGTGCTAGACAGGGTCCCGAGCAGTACTTC.

This clone was found a few times. V is TRBV5-4 and J is TRBJ2-3, with D maybe TRBD1 (5 bases). Germline CDR1 SGHNT, CDR2 YYREEE (reference sequence). This CDR3 is 15 amino acids long. Trimming took 4 bases from V and 0 from J, leaving 12 bases between them. Written as DNA, the CDR3 is TGTGCCAGCAGCAGTGAAGGGGCCAGCACAGATACGCAGTATTTT. It encodes CASSSEGASTDTQYF.

V usage is TRBV28 and J usage is TRBJ1-1; D may be TRBD1 (5 bases). Germline V lookup: CDR1 MDHEN, CDR2 SYDVKM. Trimming pared 5 bases from V and 4 bases from J, leaving 17 bases between. This CDR3 spans 15 amino acids. The CDR3 is CASSGSQGWVTEAFF. The CDR3 nucleotides are TGTGCCAGCAGTGGATCCCAGGGCTGGGTCACTGAAGCTTTCTTT. Looking up the rest from reference TRBV28 and TRBJ1-1 gives the full variable domain: DVKVTQSSRYLVKRTGEKVFLECVQDMDHENMFWYRQDPGLGLRLIYFSYDVKMKEKGDIPEGYSVSREKKERFSLILESASTNQTSMYLCASSGSQGWVTEAFFGQGTRLTVV.

This clone appeared a few times. The chain uses TRBV7-2 and TRBJ2-7; 9 nucleotides agree with TRBD2. The V and J ends lost 2 bases and 1 base, in that order; junction bases with no gene match: 3. Germline lookup yields CDR1 SGHTA and CDR2 FQGNSA. The CDR3 covers 15 residues. The CDR3 spells CASSLLAGASYEQYF. CDR3 in DNA: TGTGCCAGCAGCTTATTAGCGGGAGCTTCCTACGAGCAGTACTTC.

The chain recombines TRBV28 with TRBJ1-4; 8 positions match TRBD1. Germline V lookup: CDR1 MDHEN, CDR2 SYDVKM. This CDR3 is 12 amino acids long. Losses at the gene ends were 8 bases for V and 7 bases for J; bases not matched to a gene: 3. The chain's CDR3 is CASQGAREKLFF. The CDR3 DNA reads TGTGCCAGCCAGGGGGCGCGTGAAAAACTGTTTTTT.

This clone was observed a few times. This CDR3 reads CASSLSLGANVPDTQYF. The CDR3 region has the DNA TGTGCCAGCTCGCTGAGCTTGGGAGCGAATGTCCCGGATACGCAGTATTTT. The chain uses TRBV5-4 and TRBJ2-3, with D maybe TRBD2 (5 bases). This CDR3 region has 17 residues. Germline CDR1 reads SGHNT; CDR2 reads YYREEE (reference sequence). V was pared by 7 bases and J by 6 bases, with 27 bases between.

This chain connects TRBV27 to TRBJ1-5; TRBD1 might be the D (5 bases). Trimming shortened V by 2 bases and J by 3 bases, and 11 bases separated the two germline ends. The CDR3 loop spans 15 amino acids. Germline CDR1 MNHEY, CDR2 SMNVEV (reference sequence). The CDR3 reads CASSLAGRTNQPQHF. The CDR3 DNA sequence: TGTGCCAGCAGTTTAGCAGGGCGGACCAATCAGCCCCAGCATTTT.

This chain joins TRBV4-2 and TRBJ2-7; 9 bases align to TRBD1. The CDR3 contains 18 residues. J lost 2 bases, V lost 0 bases, and 11 bases had no gene match. Germline assignment: CDR1 LGHNA and CDR2 YNFKEQ. As DNA, the CDR3 is TGTGCCAGCAGCCAAGATTCAGGACAGGGGACTCGGACCTACGAGCAGTACTTC. Protein: CASSQDSGQGTRTYEQYF.

V gene TRBV7-2 combines with J gene TRBJ2-5, with 8 bases lining up with TRBD2. J lost 1 base, V lost 5 bases, and 12 bases had no gene match. Germline assignment: CDR1 SGHTA and CDR2 FQGNSA. This CDR3 spans 17 amino acids. The CDR3 protein is CASSRLFGGGFQETQYF. CDR3 nucleotides: TGTGCCAGCAGCCGTCTTTTCGGCGGGGGGTTCCAAGAGACCCAGTACTTC. Full variable domain (rest looked up from reference TRBV7-2 and TRBJ2-5): GAGVSQSPSNKVTEKGKDVELRCDPISGHTALYWYRQSLGQGLEFLIYFQGNSAPDKSGLPSDRFSAERTGGSVSTLTIQRTQQEDSAVYLCASSRLFGGGFQETQYFGPGTRLLVL.